This TCR beta chain was found in a study of response to subunit inactivated influenza vaccine. Study observations and caveats: The authors suggested that few new T cells are recruited per seasonal influenza vaccination.

MiXCR, applied by TCRdb to the RT-PCR reads, yields one record per CDR3 protein. Among fewer than 800,000 distinct CDR3 sequences listed, more than 15% were seen once. Regarding this clonotype: Antigen specificity is unknown.

This CDR3 has 15 residues. Germline V gene lookup returns CDR1 SEHNR and CDR2 FQNEAQ (reference sequence). Trimming removed 2 bases from V and 4 bases from J, with 11 bases in between. The sequence derives from a man over 45 who received an inactivated influenza vaccine. Sequenced here: PBMCs from blood, sampled about 11 days after vaccination. The rearrangement uses TRBV7-9 and TRBJ2-2; D is unclear. CDR3 loop: CASSLPVWGTGELFF. CDR3 DNA: TGTGCCAGCAGCTTACCGGTTTGGGGCACCGGGGAGCTGTTTTTT.